Included here is one T cell receptor beta chain sequence, with context. As yet, its antigen is unknown. The entry originates in a study of radiation and T cells in renal cell carcinoma. On the study more broadly: Nephrectomy followed 15 Gy stereotactic body radiation by 4 weeks.

Repertoires were generated with immunoSEQ multiplex PCR, while TCRdb's copy carries only in-frame clones and drops some. Of tens of thousands of clones listed, more than 80% are singletons. Findings of the study overall: Top tumor clonotypes rose in blood 2 weeks post-radiation, then contracted.

Specified time point: blood 2 weeks post-SBRT. Stated treatment: 15 Gy SBRT to primary tumor, nephrectomy 4 weeks later. This clonotype was sampled from a woman aged 70 to 79 with renal cell carcinoma. The sequenced sample was blood, obtained from a patient whose treatment included radiotherapy and nephrectomy.

This chain's CDR3 is CASSLRQGQETQYF. Here the CDR3 DNA reads TGTGCCAGCAGCCTACGACAGGGGCAAGAGACCCAGTACTTC. J is TRBJ2-5 and V is TRBV7-9, with 8 nucleotides matching TRBD1. The CDR3 runs 14 residues. V gave up 5 bases and J gave up 2 bases; unmatched junction bases: 4. Germline V gene lookup returns CDR1 SEHNR and CDR2 FQNEAQ (reference sequence).